Sequencing of this T cell receptor beta chain was carried out in a study of blood T cell repertoires in COVID-19 (dated by TCRdb to the early 2020s). Regarding the research as a whole: Samples covering the acute and convalescent phases of COVID-19 were provided by collaborators in the United States, Italy and Spain. The repertoires were released in a freely available public database intended as a resource for research on the immune response to SARS-CoV-2. Subjects who had been exposed to COVID-19, were actively infected with it, or had recovered from it provided the deeply sampled blood TCRbeta repertoires that made up the dataset. The prospective study material was composed of cDNA or gDNA derived from T cells, B-cell-depleted T cells, or PBMCs. Sample metadata almost always included a de-identified subject ID, COVID-19 status, age in years and sex. Where HLA class I and class II types were available, the types were taken from metadata supplied by the sample provider, not from assay-based typing. The samples were drawn from the first 160 participants of the ongoing ImmuneRACE study and from more than 1,000 subjects provided by 6 global collaborators.

TCRbeta CDR3 regions were amplified from genomic DNA using the immunoSEQ Assay, a bias-controlled multiplex PCR. The original pipeline was this. Within the assay, amplification of reference gene primers was used to estimate how many nucleated cells each sample contained. To quantify the absolute abundance of each unique TCRbeta CDR3 rearrangement, sequence reads were collapsed and filtered. For each sample, productive Simpson clonality was calculated as the square root of Simpson's diversity index across productive rearrangements. TCRdb provides this immuneACCESS table in a form limited to in-frame rearrangements. Some clones are lacking; in checked studies, under half of them reflect an unresolved V gene, and why the rest are absent is not known. V, J and clone size are taken as reported in that table, and D and trimming were inferred from the DNA itself. Present in this sample are more than 400,000 clones, about 90% of which were seen just once. The top ten hold around 0.6% of the sample.

Taken from the germline V gene, the CDR1 and CDR2 loops are SGHTA and FQGNSA. The CDR3 goes from the cysteine to the phenylalanine over 16 residues. Only the CDR3 portion is preserved as DNA: 48 bases, with reading frame beginning at the first base. V lost 5 bases and J lost 4 bases, and the count of bases not matched to a germline gene is 9. Remarks on this clone: What antigen it recognizes has not been identified. No clone much larger than this one lies a single base away; base qualities are absent.

Participants in the prospective study were aged about 18 to 95 years, lived in 20 to 25 United States geographic areas, and enrolled through a virtual design. Cohort assignment in the prospective study relied on participant-reported clinical history from a screening survey and a study questionnaire. Recovered participants in ImmuneRACE Cohort 3 were defined as having two consecutive negative NP/OP PCR tests, clearance from a healthcare professional, or resolution of symptoms. In the prospective study, mobile phlebotomists collected whole blood, serum and a nasopharyngeal or oropharyngeal swab from each participant. Prospective study participants could optionally give additional blood draws and questionnaires over an approximately 2-month period. Blood samples from the prospective study were shipped frozen or at room temperature prior to DNA extraction. Study-level results and caveats: The quantity of clinical and demographic metadata differed by source and by participant and was supplied without curation.

Material: PBMCs or T cells enriched from blood (not recorded which). This chain is built from TRBV7-2 and TRBJ2-7; TRBD1 aligns with 12 central bases. The receptor was derived from a man between 18 and 35 years old who had recovered from COVID-19. The CDR3 corresponds to CASSPNRDRGRYEQYF. The DNA sequence is given as TGTGCCAGCAGCCCGAACCGGGACAGGGGGCGGTACGAGCAGTACTTC.